A single sample gave rise to the 14 T cell receptor beta chains below, sequenced in a study of technical replicates of blood from several donors. Data came from immunoSEQ multiplex PCR; TCRdb stores just in-frame clones and leaves some out. The sample gives about 63,000 clones, more than 85% of which show up once; about 5.1% is in the top ten. Sequenced material: PBMCs. The receptors here all came from a human donor in good health. Some clones in this sample may be carry-over from other donors' samples.

V usage is TRBV29-1 and J usage is TRBJ2-1; perhaps TRBD1 as D (6 bases). CDR3 size: 14 residues. Trimming cost V 4 bases and J 1 base, with 11 bases left between them. Germline V lookup: CDR1 SQVTM, CDR2 ANQGSEA. The CDR3 sequence is CSVVRGMSYNEQFF. The CDR3, as DNA: TGCAGCGTTGTCAGGGGTATGTCCTACAATGAGCAGTTCTTC.

A few counts support this clone. V usage is TRBV15 and J usage is TRBJ1-2; no firm D call. Trimming stripped 0 bases from V and 0 bases from J, with 5 bases between. Germline loops: CDR1 LNHNV, CDR2 YYDKDF (reference sequence). The length of the CDR3 is 14 residues. CDR3 DNA: TGTGCCACCAGCAGAGAGGCAGCTAACTATGGCTACACCTTC. Translating gives CATSREAANYGYTF.

The chain has TRBV4-1 and TRBJ2-2, with 10 bases that match TRBD2. In germline, CDR1 is MGHRA, CDR2 YSYEKL. The CDR3 extends over 16 amino acids. J lost 7 bases, V lost 6 bases, and 11 bases had no gene match. CDR3 sequence reads: CASSTAGGGGRGELFF. Written as DNA, the CDR3 is TGCGCCAGCAGTACAGCGGGGGGGGGCGGGCGCGGGGAGCTGTTTTTT.

This clone has just one count. The genes are TRBV19 and TRBJ2-7; 11 bases fit TRBD1. Per germline, CDR1 LNHDA and CDR2 SQIVND (reference sequence). This CDR3 region has 15 residues. With 5 bases clipped from V and 4 bases from J, the junction kept 7 bases outside the gene matches. The CDR3: CASSVPGQGVYEQYF. CDR3 nucleotide sequence: TGTGCCAGTAGTGTCCCGGGACAGGGGGTGTACGAGCAGTACTTC.

The chain has TRBV19 and TRBJ1-2; 7 positions match TRBD1. The CDR3 has 13 amino acids. Trimming at V came to 4 bases and at J to 3 bases, leaving 2 bases not matched to a gene. CDR1 LNHDA and CDR2 SQIVND come from the germline V gene (reference sequence). The CDR3 loop reads CASSRQGDYGYTF. DNA of the CDR3: TGTGCCAGTAGTAGACAGGGAGACTATGGCTACACCTTC.

The genes are TRBV7-3 and TRBJ2-5, with TRBD2 as a possible D gene (5 bases). The germline V gene encodes CDR1 SGHTA and CDR2 FQGTGA. The CDR3 totals 14 residues. The V end lost 0 bases, the J end lost 4 bases, and 9 bases lay between the germline ends. The chain's CDR3 is CASSLTPAGETQYF. CDR3 DNA: TGTGCCAGCAGCTTAACCCCGGCGGGAGAGACCCAGTACTTC.

V is TRBV5-1 and J is TRBJ2-3, with 13 bases identical to TRBD2. The CDR3 is 18 amino acids. CDR1 SGHRS and CDR2 YFSETQ come from the germline V gene. The ends lost 2 bases at V and 0 bases at J; junction bases unmatched: 6. CDR3 coding DNA: TGCGCCAGCAGCTTTGGGACTAGCGGGGCCCCCAGCACAGATACGCAGTATTTT. Its translation: CASSFGTSGAPSTDTQYF.

This clone occurred once. The rearrangement links TRBV4-1 to TRBJ2-7; TRBD1 might be the D (6 bases). CDR1 and CDR2 (germline): MGHRA, YSYEKL. CDR3 length: 15 amino acids. Trimming took off 1 base at V and 4 bases at J, with 14 bases between the two ends. The CDR3 bases are TGCGCCAGCAGCCAAGGATTTACAGGGACATACGAGCAGTACTTC. Translating gives CASSQGFTGTYEQYF.

The rearrangement joins TRBV5-1 to TRBJ2-7, with TRBD2 matching 15 bases. Germline V gene data show CDR1 as SGHRS and CDR2 as YFSETQ. The CDR3 is made up of 16 amino acids. V trimming: 0 bases; J trimming: 6 bases; junction bases outside the gene matches: 4. CDR3 sequence reads: CASSLDGLAGGGEQYF. The CDR3 DNA reads TGCGCCAGCAGCTTGGATGGACTAGCGGGGGGGGGCGAGCAGTACTTC.

The genes are TRBV5-6 and TRBJ1-1, with D possibly being TRBD1 (6 bases). CDR3 length: 14 residues. Germline V gives CDR1 SGHDT, CDR2 YYEEEE. V lost 2 bases to trimming and J lost 5 bases, with 13 bases between them. The CDR3 DNA is TGTGCCAGCAGCTTAGGGGGGGTGCGTACTGAAGCTTTCTTT. Protein sequence: CASSLGGVRTEAFF. The full variable domain, with the rest looked up from reference TRBV5-6 and TRBJ1-1, is DAGVTQSPTHLIKTRGQQVTLRCSPKSGHDTVSWYQQALGQGPQFIFQYYEEEERQRGNFPDRFSGHQFPNYSSELNVNALLLGDSALYLCASSLGGVRTEAFFGQGTRLTVV.

V usage is TRBV19 and J usage is TRBJ2-2, with no clear D. This CDR3 has 14 amino acids. V was clipped by 9 bases and J by 6 bases, with 17 bases between them. Germline CDR1 is LNHDA and CDR2 is SQIVND (reference sequence). This CDR3 reads CASIVMVGSGELFF. The DNA for the CDR3 is TGTGCCAGCATAGTCATGGTCGGGTCCGGGGAGCTGTTTTTT. Combining the CDR3 with reference TRBV19 and TRBJ2-2 gives the whole variable domain DGGITQSPKYLFRKEGQNVTLSCEQNLNHDAMYWYRQDPGQGLRLIYYSQIVNDFQKGDIAEGYSVSREKKESFPLTVTSAQKNPTAFYLCASIVMVGSGELFFGEGSRLTVL.

The chain uses TRBV13 and TRBJ1-6; 9 bases align to TRBD1. The J segment lost 7 bases and the V segment lost 5 bases, leaving 3 bases of the junction unmatched. The CDR3 loop spans 14 amino acids. Germline V CDR1 and CDR2: PRHDT, FYEKMQ (reference sequence). CDR3 sequence: CASSRDRDNSPLHF. As DNA, the CDR3 is TGTGCCAGCAGCCGGGACAGGGACAATTCACCCCTCCACTTT.

The chain combines TRBV5-6 with TRBJ1-5; D is uncertain. The CDR3 runs to 12 residues. Germline assignment: CDR1 SGHDT and CDR2 YYEEEE. V lost 1 base, J lost 7 bases, and 6 bases lay in between. CDR3: CASSLWEQPQHF. DNA of the CDR3: TGTGCCAGCAGCTTGTGGGAGCAGCCCCAGCATTTT.

V and J are TRBV2 and TRBJ1-2; D not resolved. Germline V gives CDR1 SNHLY, CDR2 FYNNEI. The V and J ends lost 6 bases and 0 bases respectively, with 11 bases between them. The CDR3 spans 14 residues. CDR3 sequence: CASRLQSPNYGYTF. The DNA of the CDR3 is TGTGCCAGCAGGTTGCAGTCTCCTAACTATGGCTACACCTTC.